Listed below are T cell receptor beta chains from one sample, sequenced in a study of beta chain features in type 1 diabetes. TCRdb's table, derived via immunoSEQ multiplex PCR, lists solely in-frame clones and lacks some. The table records 600,000 to 700,000 clones, 9.5% to 15% of them present only once. Material: naive CD4+ T cells from blood. The receptors originated from a man younger than 45 with type 1 diabetes. Both conserved end residues are part of each CDR3. The D gene is left open where the match is weak. Not all rows give a size; the values are once, few, many and, for expanded clones, a class.

J,D,size,V,CDR3,DNA
TRBJ1-2,TRBD1,few,TRBV2,CASRFTGVGQGYTF,TGTGCCAGCAGGTTTACAGGGGTTGGTCAAGGCTACACCTTC
TRBJ2-3,TRBD2,few,TRBV4-3,CASSQNWGGTDTQYF,TGCGCCAGCAGCCAAAACTGGGGAGGGACAGATACGCAGTATTTT
TRBJ1-4,.,.,TRBV7-9,CASGLGGPTNEKLFF,TGTGCCAGCGGCCTCGGGGGGCCCACTAATGAAAAACTGTTTTTT
TRBJ2-1,.,.,TRBV7-2,CASSLKPTGSEHNEQFF,TGTGCCAGCAGCTTAAAGCCGACAGGATCGGAGCACAATGAGCAGTTCTTC
TRBJ2-5,.,few,TRBV7-2,CASSFASRLETQYF,TGTGCCAGCAGCTTTGCTAGCCGCCTAGAGACCCAGTACTTC
TRBJ2-2,.,.,TRBV5-8,CASSTRGAGELFF,TGTGCCAGCAGCACCCGGGGTGCCGGGGAGCTGTTTTTT
TRBJ2-1,.,.,TRBV7-9,CASSTPYNEQFF,TGTGCCAGCAGCACACCGTACAATGAGCAGTTCTTC
TRBJ2-4,TRBD1,few,TRBV28,CASSLGQGGIQYF,TGTGCCAGCAGCCTCGGACAGGGAGGAATTCAGTACTTC
TRBJ1-2,.,few,TRBV2,CASRRDDGYTF,TGTGCCAGCAGGCGGGACGATGGCTACACCTTC
TRBJ2-6,TRBD1,few,TRBV7-6,CASSLGGQGRSGANVLTF,TGTGCCAGCAGCTTAGGGGGACAGGGGCGCTCTGGGGCCAACGTCCTGACTTTC
TRBJ2-1,.,few,TRBV20-1,CSASDRDEQFF,TGCAGTGCAAGCGACAGAGATGAGCAGTTCTTC
TRBJ2-3,TRBD1,few,TRBV9,CASSGDRGGGTDTQYF,TGTGCCAGCAGCGGGGACAGAGGTGGAGGCACAGATACGCAGTATTTT
TRBJ2-7,TRBD1,.,TRBV11-2,CASSWVVGQGAQQYF,TGTGCCAGCAGCTGGGTGGTAGGACAGGGGGCGCAGCAGTACTTC
TRBJ2-3,.,few,TRBV7-9,CASSLEQGQYF,TGTGCCAGCAGCTTAGAGCAGGGGCAGTATTTT
TRBJ2-7,.,.,TRBV4-3,CASSQDRDGGWYEQYF,TGCGCCAGCAGCCAGGACCGGGACGGGGGTTGGTACGAGCAGTACTTC
TRBJ2-3,TRBD2,few,TRBV2,CASSGSGGPADTQYF,TGTGCCAGCAGTGGTAGCGGGGGGCCCGCAGATACGCAGTATTTT
TRBJ2-3,.,.,TRBV6-5,CASSSLLAGSTDTQYF,TGTGCCAGCAGTTCACTACTCGCCGGCAGCACAGATACGCAGTATTTT
TRBJ1-1,TRBD1,.,TRBV2,CASSDRGQGTEAFF,TGTGCCAGCAGCGACAGGGGGCAAGGCACTGAAGCTTTCTTT
TRBJ2-7,.,few,TRBV28,CASSSSGIHEQYF,TGTGCCAGCAGTTCGTCCGGGATCCACGAGCAGTACTTC
TRBJ2-7,.,.,TRBV7-7,CASSQGGPNTPYEQYF,TGTGCCAGCAGCCAGGGGGGTCCAAACACCCCCTACGAGCAGTACTTC
TRBJ1-2,.,.,TRBV7-9,CASSFGGGYGYTF,TGTGCCAGCAGCTTCGGTGGAGGCTATGGCTACACCTTC
TRBJ2-1,TRBD2,few,TRBV7-9,CASSVAGGIYNEQFF,TGTGCCAGCAGCGTAGCGGGGGGGATCTACAATGAGCAGTTCTTC
TRBJ2-7,.,.,TRBV7-3,CASSPLAASHEQYF,TGTGCCAGCAGCCCTCTCGCGGCTAGTCACGAGCAGTACTTC
TRBJ1-5,.,few,TRBV19,CASSGSGNQPQHF,TGTGCCAGTAGTGGGTCAGGCAATCAGCCCCAGCATTTT
TRBJ2-4,TRBD1,few,TRBV2,CASKTDRAGKNIQYF,TGTGCCAGCAAAACGGACAGGGCTGGCAAAAACATTCAGTACTTC
TRBJ1-1,.,few,TRBV29-1,CSLPNMNTEAFF,TGCAGCTTACCGAACATGAACACTGAAGCTTTCTTT
TRBJ2-7,TRBD2,few,TRBV4-2,CASSQGLAGGSYEQYF,TGTGCCAGCAGCCAAGGGTTAGCGGGGGGATCCTACGAGCAGTACTTC
TRBJ2-3,.,.,TRBV30,CAWRAIRVADTQYF,TGTGCCTGGCGGGCCATTCGAGTGGCAGATACGCAGTATTTT
TRBJ2-5,TRBD2,.,TRBV7-8,CASSLGTSRETQYF,TGTGCCAGCAGCTTGGGGACTAGCCGGGAGACCCAGTACTTC
TRBJ2-5,TRBD2,.,TRBV7-9,CASASTNHGLAGAETQYF,TGTGCCAGCGCGTCGACAAACCACGGACTAGCGGGGGCAGAGACCCAGTACTTC
TRBJ1-2,.,.,TRBV6-5,CASSYSRPENYGYTF,TGTGCCAGCAGTTACTCCCGTCCCGAGAACTATGGCTACACCTTC
TRBJ2-1,.,few,TRBV6-5,CASSPPGRLYNEQFF,TGTGCCAGCAGTCCTCCGGGACGCCTATACAATGAGCAGTTCTTC
TRBJ1-3,.,.,TRBV25-1,CASSGGTLANTIYF,TGTGCCAGCAGTGGGGGCACTCTTGCAAACACCATATATTTT
TRBJ1-6,.,few,TRBV9,CASSASGVDSPLHF,TGTGCCAGCAGTGCCTCTGGGGTTGATTCACCCCTCCACTTT
TRBJ1-2,TRBD1,.,TRBV27,CASSFQQGYYGYTF,TGTGCCAGCAGTTTCCAACAGGGGTACTATGGCTACACCTTC
TRBJ1-2,.,.,TRBV29-1,CSSSQGTYGYTF,TGCAGCTCATCCCAGGGAACCTATGGCTACACCTTC
TRBJ2-2,.,few,TRBV18,CASSPRNGNQNTGELFF,TGTGCCAGCTCACCAAGGAACGGGAACCAGAACACCGGGGAGCTGTTTTTT
TRBJ2-6,.,.,TRBV7-2,CASSSDARPGGANVLTF,TGTGCCAGCAGCTCAGATGCCAGGCCAGGTGGGGCCAACGTCCTGACTTTC
TRBJ1-5,.,.,TRBV28,CASSFTGQVNQPQHF,TGTGCCAGCAGTTTCACGGGGCAGGTAAATCAGCCCCAGCATTTT
TRBJ2-1,.,.,TRBV7-3,CASSYLPDEQFF,TGTGCCAGCAGCTACTTACCCGATGAGCAGTTCTTC
TRBJ2-3,.,few,TRBV7-9,CASSLRGDRTDTQYF,TGTGCCAGCAGCTTACGAGGGGATCGCACAGATACGCAGTATTTT
TRBJ2-6,.,.,TRBV5-1,CASSSALGSSGANVLTF,TGCGCCAGCAGCAGCGCTCTGGGGTCCTCTGGGGCCAACGTCCTGACTTTC
TRBJ2-5,TRBD1,.,TRBV15,CATSGNRGGETQYF,TGTGCCACCAGCGGTAACAGGGGTGGAGAGACCCAGTACTTC
TRBJ2-7,.,few,TRBV27,CASSLETGDFGEQYF,TGTGCCAGCAGTTTAGAGACAGGTGACTTCGGCGAGCAGTACTTC
TRBJ1-6,.,.,TRBV6-1,CASSDIHSPYNSPLHF,TGTGCCAGCAGTGATATACATTCGCCCTATAATTCACCCCTCCACTTT
TRBJ2-7,TRBD1,.,TRBV14,CASSQLTGQTYEQYF,TGTGCCAGCAGCCAATTGACAGGGCAAACCTACGAGCAGTACTTC
TRBJ1-2,.,few,TRBV18,CASSPGQSTLGYTF,TGTGCCAGCTCTCCAGGACAGTCCACTTTAGGCTACACCTTC
TRBJ2-5,.,.,TRBV7-9,CASSYFFPGKETQYF,TGTGCCAGCAGCTACTTCTTCCCGGGGAAAGAGACCCAGTACTTC
TRBJ2-2,.,many,TRBV7-2,CASSVYRDTGELFF,TGTGCCAGCAGCGTCTACAGGGACACCGGGGAGCTGTTTTTT
TRBJ1-5,.,few,TRBV18,CASSPGEDQPQHF,TGTGCCAGCTCACCAGGGGAGGATCAGCCCCAGCATTTT
TRBJ1-1,.,few,TRBV9,CASSVVSENTEAFF,TGTGCCAGCAGCGTAGTATCGGAGAACACTGAAGCTTTCTTT
TRBJ1-6,.,.,TRBV4-3,CASSQDFEEGWSPLHF,TGCGCCAGCAGCCAAGACTTCGAGGAGGGTTGGTCACCCCTCCACTTT
TRBJ1-2,.,few,TRBV6-6,CASSYGAGGTNYGYTF,TGTGCCAGCAGTTATGGTGCGGGGGGTACTAACTATGGCTACACCTTC